A selection of T cell receptor beta chains follows, all from one sample in a study of regulatory T cells in long-lasting Graves disease. One entry per CDR3 protein results from TCRdb running MiXCR on the multiplex PCR reads. The sample holds 500,000 to 800,000 distinct CDR3 sequences, 25% to 35% seen once. This sample comprised peripheral blood mononuclear cells (PBMCs), obtained when the disease was refractory, from a patient treated with antithyroid drugs. The receptors derive from a female donor with Graves disease. Each CDR3 is given with its conserved first and last residue. Fields, in order: V gene, clone size, J gene, D gene, CDR3 protein, CDR3 DNA. The D gene is left open where the match is weak. Clone sizes are given selectively: once, few, many, or a class where the clone is expanded.

TRBV6-2/TRBV6-3	NA	TRBJ1-5	NA	CASTYGGAGSNQPQHF	TGTGCCAGCACCTACGGGGGAGCTGGTAGCAATCAGCCCCAGCATTTT
TRBV29-1	NA	TRBJ2-2	NA	CSVEGFNTGELFF	TGCAGCGTTGAAGGGTTTAACACCGGGGAGCTGTTTTTT
TRBV19	NA	TRBJ1-1	NA	CASSIDLQGRSRAFF	TGTGCCAGTAGTATAGACCTACAGGGTAGGAGTAGAGCTTTCTTT
TRBV6-1	NA	TRBJ2-5	NA	CASSEASGPGQETQYF	TGTGCCAGCAGTGAAGCGTCCGGGCCTGGGCAAGAGACCCAGTACTTC
TRBV20-1	few	TRBJ1-5	TRBD1	CSARAGAGGYNQPQHF	TGCAGTGCTAGAGCGGGGGCAGGGGGTTACAATCAGCCCCAGCATTTT
TRBV27	few	TRBJ1-1	NA	CASIVGGANKEAFF	TGTGCCAGCATTGTCGGAGGGGCGAACAAGGAAGCTTTCTTT
TRBV5-8	NA	TRBJ1-1	NA	CASSAAGTPEAFF	TGTGCCAGCAGCGCGGCGGGGACCCCTGAAGCTTTCTTT
TRBV20-1	many	TRBJ1-1	NA	CSARGGYTEAFF	TGCAGTGCTCGGGGGGGGTACACTGAAGCTTTCTTT
TRBV19	NA	TRBJ2-2	NA	CASSIWPGQEPTGELFF	TGTGCCAGTAGTATATGGCCCGGGCAGGAACCCACCGGGGAGCTGTTTTTT
TRBV11-3	NA	TRBJ2-2	NA	CASSFGGGGELFF	TGTGCCAGCAGCTTCGGTGGTGGCGGGGAGCTGTTTTTT
TRBV11-2	once	TRBJ2-5	NA	CASTGPREETQYF	TGTGCCAGCACCGGGCCACGGGAAGAGACCCAGTACTTC
TRBV7-9	NA	TRBJ2-5	NA	CASSQTWGSETQYF	TGTGCCAGCAGCCAAACATGGGGCTCCGAGACCCAGTACTTC
TRBV7-9	few	TRBJ2-7	TRBD1	CASSHRDRIYEQYF	TGTGCCAGCAGCCACCGGGACAGGATCTACGAGCAGTACTTC
TRBV19	NA	TRBJ1-2	TRBD1	CAILDRAGYGYTF	TGTGCCATTTTGGACAGGGCGGGCTATGGCTACACCTTC
TRBV5-1	NA	TRBJ1-1	NA	CASSTLTDTEAFF	TGCGCCAGCAGCACGCTGACCGACACTGAAGCTTTCTTT
TRBV5-1	NA	TRBJ2-5	NA	CASSLFGSLGETQYF	TGCGCCAGCAGCTTGTTCGGGAGTTTGGGCGAGACCCAGTACTTC